Presented here are 13 T cell receptor beta chains from one specimen sequenced in a study of shared clonotypes between healthy human individuals. Sequenced by immunoSEQ multiplex PCR; TCRdb stores in-frame clones only, minus some. Here the sample spans some 1,600,000 clones, 98% being singletons. Material for sequencing was naive CD4+ T cells sorted from blood. Subset described: CD45RA+ positively selected. The receptors shown here come from a man aged 25 to 45 in good health.

The chain carries TRBV6-5 and TRBJ1-1; D ambiguous. The V and J ends lost 2 bases and 7 bases respectively, with 8 bases between them. This CDR3 is built from 12 residues. Germline CDR1 reads MNHEY; CDR2 reads SVGAGI. CDR3 amino acids: CASSYRDGEAFF. As DNA, the CDR3 is TGTGCCAGCAGTTACAGGGATGGTGAAGCTTTCTTT.

V usage is TRBV5-5 and J usage is TRBJ2-7; weak D call: TRBD2 (5 bases). Trimming took off 4 bases at V and 3 bases at J, with 14 bases between the two ends. There are 14 residues in the CDR3. Per germline, CDR1 SGHKS and CDR2 YYEKEE (reference sequence). The CDR3 nucleotides are TGTGCCAGCAGCCCGGGGTCAGTTGGCTACGAGCAGTACTTC. It translates to CASSPGSVGYEQYF.

This chain connects TRBV11-2 to TRBJ1-4; TRBD1 agrees at 8 bases. Germline loops: CDR1 SGHAT, CDR2 FQNNGV. This CDR3 is built from 15 residues. J lost 5 bases, V lost 5 bases, and 7 bases had no gene match. In nucleotides, the CDR3 is TGTGCCAGCAGCAAAGAGGGACAGGCAAATGAAAAACTGTTTTTT. It specifies CASSKEGQANEKLFF.

The CDR3 bases are TGTGCCAGCAATTCCTACGGGACAGGGCCATACAATGAGCAGTTCTTC. Its translation is CASNSYGTGPYNEQFF. V is TRBV28 and J is TRBJ2-1, with 9 nucleotides matching TRBD1. Losses at the gene ends were 7 bases for V and 4 bases for J; bases not matched to a gene: 11. The CDR3 sequence is 16 residues long. From germline, CDR1 is MDHEN and CDR2 SYDVKM.

V gene TRBV15 combines with J gene TRBJ2-3; 7 bases align to TRBD1. The germline CDR1 and CDR2 sequences are LNHNV and YYDKDF (reference sequence). The CDR3 is made up of 17 amino acids. Unmatched junction bases numbered 14, after V lost 1 base and J lost 7 bases. CDR3 bases: TGTGCCACCAGCAGAGCTGTAGGGACAGACATTGGCAATACGCAGTATTTT. It is translated as CATSRAVGTDIGNTQYF.

This chain uses TRBV9 with TRBJ2-5, with 13 bases fitting TRBD2. The CDR3 covers 16 residues. Unmatched junction bases numbered 2, after V lost 1 base and J lost 2 bases. Per germline, CDR1 SGDLS and CDR2 YYNGEE. The CDR3 protein is CASSVMGLAGQETQYF. The CDR3 DNA reads TGTGCCAGCAGCGTAATGGGACTAGCGGGACAAGAGACCCAGTACTTC. Filled out from reference TRBV9 and TRBJ2-5, the complete variable domain reads DSGVTQTPKHLITATGQRVTLRCSPRSGDLSVYWYQQSLDQGLQFLIQYYNGEERAKGNILERFSAQQFPDLHSELNLSSLELGDSALYFCASSVMGLAGQETQYFGPGTRLLVL.

The chain has TRBV20-1 and TRBJ1-4; D remains ambiguous. CDR1 and CDR2 (germline): DFQATT, SNEGSKA (reference sequence). The CDR3 runs 11 residues. V gave up 3 bases and J gave up 8 bases, with 7 bases separating them. The CDR3 loop is CSASLVEKLFF. The CDR3, as DNA: TGCAGTGCTAGCTTGGTAGAAAAACTGTTTTTT.

The CDR3, as DNA: TGTGCCAGCAGCACAAGACAGGGGGCGGGTGGCGGAAAACTGTTTTTT. Its protein product is CASSTRQGAGGGKLFF. This chain links TRBV11-2 with TRBJ1-4, with 10 bases identical to TRBD1. The CDR3 has 16 amino acids. Losses at the gene ends were 5 bases for V and 10 bases for J; bases not matched to a gene: 13. The germline CDR1 and CDR2 sequences are SGHAT and FQNNGV.

The chain combines TRBV29-1 with TRBJ2-7; D might be TRBD2 (7 bases). Trimming cost V 6 bases and J 7 bases, with 19 bases left between them. CDR3 length equals 13 residues. Germline-derived CDR1 and CDR2 are SQVTM and ANQGSEA. The CDR3 here is CSVRGAVLDEQYF. The CDR3 DNA reads as TGCAGCGTACGGGGGGCAGTGTTAGATGAGCAGTACTTC.

The chain links TRBV5-1 to TRBJ1-1, with 7 nucleotides matching TRBD1. In germline, CDR1 is SGHRS, CDR2 YFSETQ. The CDR3 totals 15 residues. V was clipped by 0 bases and J by 3 bases; unmatched bases: 5. CDR3 DNA sequence: TGCGCCAGCAGCTTGGCGGGACAGAAGTACACTGAAGCTTTCTTT. Translation gives CASSLAGQKYTEAFF.

The chain has TRBV7-2 and TRBJ2-7; D might be TRBD1 or TRBD2, each matching 5 bases. CDR3 size: 16 residues. CDR1 and CDR2 from the germline V gene are SGHTA and FQGNSA. V was trimmed by 5 bases and J by 0 bases, leaving 17 bases between them. The CDR3 spells CASSEGRSVDSYEQYF. The DNA of the CDR3 is TGTGCCAGCAGCGAGGGACGAAGCGTCGACTCCTACGAGCAGTACTTC.

The gene calls are TRBV28 and TRBJ2-1; 7 bases agree with TRBD2. V shed 6 bases and J 0 bases; nucleotides not matched to a gene: 11. Germline CDR1 is MDHEN and CDR2 is SYDVKM. CDR3 size: 17 residues. This CDR3 reads CASRHPGGRSSYNEQFF. The DNA of the CDR3 is TGTGCCAGCAGACACCCGGGGGGACGAAGCTCCTACAATGAGCAGTTCTTC.

The chain couples TRBV19 to TRBJ1-1, with D tentatively TRBD1 (5 bases). Trimming took off 4 bases at V and 0 bases at J, with 18 bases between the two ends. Germline lookup yields CDR1 LNHDA and CDR2 SQIVND (reference sequence). This CDR3 spans 17 amino acids. This CDR3 is CASSNPSGSGMNTEAFF. CDR3 DNA: TGTGCCAGTAGTAACCCCTCAGGGTCCGGTATGAACACTGAAGCTTTCTTT.